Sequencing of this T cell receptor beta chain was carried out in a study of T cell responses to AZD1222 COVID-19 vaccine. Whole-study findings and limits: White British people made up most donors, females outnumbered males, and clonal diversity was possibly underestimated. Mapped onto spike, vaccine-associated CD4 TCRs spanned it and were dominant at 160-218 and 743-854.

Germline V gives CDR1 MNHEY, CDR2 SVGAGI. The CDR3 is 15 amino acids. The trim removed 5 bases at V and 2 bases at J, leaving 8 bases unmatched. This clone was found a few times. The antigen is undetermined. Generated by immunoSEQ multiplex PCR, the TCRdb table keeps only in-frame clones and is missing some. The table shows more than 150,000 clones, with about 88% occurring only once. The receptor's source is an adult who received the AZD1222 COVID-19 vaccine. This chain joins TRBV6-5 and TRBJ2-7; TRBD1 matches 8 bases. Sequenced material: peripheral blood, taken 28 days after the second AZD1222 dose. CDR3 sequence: CASSKDRVNTYEQYF. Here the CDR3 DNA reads TGTGCCAGCAGTAAGGACAGGGTTAATACCTACGAGCAGTACTTC.